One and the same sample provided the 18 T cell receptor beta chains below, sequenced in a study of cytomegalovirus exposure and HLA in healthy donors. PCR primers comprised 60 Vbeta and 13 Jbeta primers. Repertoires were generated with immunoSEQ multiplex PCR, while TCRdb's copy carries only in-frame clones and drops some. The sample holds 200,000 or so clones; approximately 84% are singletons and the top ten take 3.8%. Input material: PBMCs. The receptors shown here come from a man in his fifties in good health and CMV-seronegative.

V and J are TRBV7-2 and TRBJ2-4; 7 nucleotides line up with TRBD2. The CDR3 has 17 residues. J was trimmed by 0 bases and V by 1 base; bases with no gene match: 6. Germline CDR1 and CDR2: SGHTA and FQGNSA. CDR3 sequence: CASSLVGGREAKNIQYF. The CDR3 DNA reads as TGTGCCAGCAGCTTAGTTGGGGGGAGGGAAGCCAAAAACATTCAGTACTTC.

CDR3 nucleotide sequence: TGTGCCAGCAGCTTGGTTCTAGCGGGGGTACAAGAGACCCAGTACTTC. Its protein is CASSLVLAGVQETQYF. V usage is TRBV5-6 and J usage is TRBJ2-5, with 10 bases matching TRBD2. Germline loops: CDR1 SGHDT, CDR2 YYEEEE. CDR3 length: 16 amino acids. V gave up 0 bases and J gave up 2 bases; unmatched junction bases: 4. Full variable domain (outside the CDR3, taken from reference TRBV5-6 and TRBJ2-5): DAGVTQSPTHLIKTRGQQVTLRCSPKSGHDTVSWYQQALGQGPQFIFQYYEEEERQRGNFPDRFSGHQFPNYSSELNVNALLLGDSALYLCASSLVLAGVQETQYFGPGTRLLVL.

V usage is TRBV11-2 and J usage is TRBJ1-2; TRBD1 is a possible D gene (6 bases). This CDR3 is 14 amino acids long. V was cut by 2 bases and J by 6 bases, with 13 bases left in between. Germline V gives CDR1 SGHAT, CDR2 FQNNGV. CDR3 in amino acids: CASSLQGQGDGYTF. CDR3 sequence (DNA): TGTGCCAGCAGCTTACAGGGGCAGGGCGATGGCTACACCTTC.

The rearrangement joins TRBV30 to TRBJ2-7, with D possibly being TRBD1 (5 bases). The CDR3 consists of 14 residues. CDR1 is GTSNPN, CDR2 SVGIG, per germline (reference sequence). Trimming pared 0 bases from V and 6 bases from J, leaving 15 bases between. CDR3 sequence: CAWSVLRARGEQYF. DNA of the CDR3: TGTGCCTGGAGTGTACTCAGGGCAAGAGGCGAGCAGTACTTC.

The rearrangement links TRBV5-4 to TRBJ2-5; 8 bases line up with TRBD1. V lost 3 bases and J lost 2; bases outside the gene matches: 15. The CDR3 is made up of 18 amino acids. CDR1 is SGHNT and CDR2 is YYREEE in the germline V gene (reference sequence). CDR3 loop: CASSSLQGDPDPQETQYF. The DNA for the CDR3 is TGTGCCAGCAGCTCTTTACAGGGGGATCCTGACCCGCAAGAGACCCAGTACTTC.

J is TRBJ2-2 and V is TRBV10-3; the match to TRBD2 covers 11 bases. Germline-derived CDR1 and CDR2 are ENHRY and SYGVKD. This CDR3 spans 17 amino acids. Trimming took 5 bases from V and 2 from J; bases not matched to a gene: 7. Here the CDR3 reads CAISFSGGEKNTGELFF. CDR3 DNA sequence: TGTGCCATCAGTTTTAGCGGGGGGGAAAAAAACACCGGGGAGCTGTTTTTT.

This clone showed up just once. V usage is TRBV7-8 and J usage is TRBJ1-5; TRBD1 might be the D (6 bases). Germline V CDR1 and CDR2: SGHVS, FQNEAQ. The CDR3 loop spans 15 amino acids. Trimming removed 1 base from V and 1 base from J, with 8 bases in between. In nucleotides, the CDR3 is TGTGCCAGCAGCTTAGAGGGACACAGCAATCAGCCCCAGCATTTT. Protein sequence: CASSLEGHSNQPQHF.

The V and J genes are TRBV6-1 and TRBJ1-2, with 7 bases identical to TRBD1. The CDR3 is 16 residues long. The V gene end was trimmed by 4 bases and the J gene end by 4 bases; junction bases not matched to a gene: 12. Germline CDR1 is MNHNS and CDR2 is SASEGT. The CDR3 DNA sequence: TGTGCCAGCAGTGGGGGTTACGGACAGGTCCCCTATGGCTACACCTTC. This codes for CASSGGYGQVPYGYTF.

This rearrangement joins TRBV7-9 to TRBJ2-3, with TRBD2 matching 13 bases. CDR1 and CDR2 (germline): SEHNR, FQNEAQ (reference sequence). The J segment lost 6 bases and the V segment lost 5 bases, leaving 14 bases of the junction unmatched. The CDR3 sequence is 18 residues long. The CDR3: CASSGETRLAGGGDTQYF. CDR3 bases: TGTGCCAGCAGCGGAGAAACGAGACTAGCGGGGGGTGGGGATACGCAGTATTTT.

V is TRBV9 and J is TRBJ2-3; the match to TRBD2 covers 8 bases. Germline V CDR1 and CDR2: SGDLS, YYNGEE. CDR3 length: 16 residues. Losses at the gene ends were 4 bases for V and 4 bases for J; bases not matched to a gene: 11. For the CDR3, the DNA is TGTGCCAGCAGCACACGGGGGGGGACGCTGCCAGATACGCAGTATTTT. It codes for CASSTRGGTLPDTQYF.

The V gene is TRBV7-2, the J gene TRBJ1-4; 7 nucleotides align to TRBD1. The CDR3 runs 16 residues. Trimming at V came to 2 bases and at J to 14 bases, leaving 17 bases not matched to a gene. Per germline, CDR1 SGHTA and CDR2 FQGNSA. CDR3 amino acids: CASSLIGGRFGEKLFF. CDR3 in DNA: TGTGCCAGCAGCTTAATAGGGGGCCGGTTCGGGGAGAAGCTGTTTTTT.

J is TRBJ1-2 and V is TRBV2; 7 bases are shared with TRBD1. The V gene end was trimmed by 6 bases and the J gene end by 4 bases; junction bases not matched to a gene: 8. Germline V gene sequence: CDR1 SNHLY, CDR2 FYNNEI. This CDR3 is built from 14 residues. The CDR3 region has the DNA TGTGCCAGCAGCCCCGGGACAGAGCCCTATGGCTACACCTTC. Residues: CASSPGTEPYGYTF.

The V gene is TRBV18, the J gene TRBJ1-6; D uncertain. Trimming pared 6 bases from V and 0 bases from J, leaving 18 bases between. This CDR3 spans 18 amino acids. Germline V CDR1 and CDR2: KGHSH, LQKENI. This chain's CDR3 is CASSRLDQGSSYNSPLHF. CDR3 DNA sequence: TGTGCCAGCTCTCGACTCGATCAAGGGAGCTCCTATAATTCACCCCTCCACTTT.

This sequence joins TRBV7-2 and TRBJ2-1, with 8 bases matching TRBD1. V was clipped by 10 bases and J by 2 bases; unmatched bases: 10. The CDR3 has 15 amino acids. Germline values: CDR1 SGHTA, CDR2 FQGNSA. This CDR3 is CAIAGDRGAYNEQFF. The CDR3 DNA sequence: TGTGCCATCGCCGGTGACAGGGGAGCCTACAATGAGCAGTTCTTC.

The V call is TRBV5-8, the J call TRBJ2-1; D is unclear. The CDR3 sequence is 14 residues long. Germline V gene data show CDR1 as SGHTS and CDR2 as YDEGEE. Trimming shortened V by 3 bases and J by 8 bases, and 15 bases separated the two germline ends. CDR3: CASSYSRGWDEQFF. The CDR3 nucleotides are TGTGCCAGCAGCTATTCGCGCGGCTGGGATGAGCAGTTCTTC.

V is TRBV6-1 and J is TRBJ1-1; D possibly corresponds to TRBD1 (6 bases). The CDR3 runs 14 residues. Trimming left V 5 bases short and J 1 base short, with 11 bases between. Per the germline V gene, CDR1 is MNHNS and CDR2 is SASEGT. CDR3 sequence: CASSLDRGNTEAFF. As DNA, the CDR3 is TGTGCCAGCAGTCTGGACAGAGGGAACACTGAAGCTTTCTTT.

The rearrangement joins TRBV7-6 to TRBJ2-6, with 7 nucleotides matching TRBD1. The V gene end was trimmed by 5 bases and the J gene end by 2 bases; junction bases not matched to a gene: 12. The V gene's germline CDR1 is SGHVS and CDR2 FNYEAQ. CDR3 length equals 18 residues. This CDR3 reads CASSPETGPPTGANVLTF. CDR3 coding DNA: TGTGCCAGCAGCCCCGAGACAGGGCCCCCCACTGGGGCCAACGTCCTGACTTTC.

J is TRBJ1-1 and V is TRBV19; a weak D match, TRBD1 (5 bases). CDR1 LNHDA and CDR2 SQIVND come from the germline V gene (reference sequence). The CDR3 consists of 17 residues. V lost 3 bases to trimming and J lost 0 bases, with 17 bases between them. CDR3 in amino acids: CASSMYLTEIMNTEAFF. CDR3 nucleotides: TGTGCCAGTAGTATGTATTTGACAGAAATTATGAACACTGAAGCTTTCTTT.